This T cell receptor (beta chain) was recovered during a study of T-cell memory formation after mild COVID-19. Looking at the study overall: Across donors, TCR clusters were largely donor specific. Study results and caveats: Whereas later expanders leaned CD4+, clones contracting day 15 to 85 showed a balanced CD4/CD8 makeup. Confirmation was lacking for SARS-CoV-2 specificity of second-wave clones that peaked on day 37. Among CD4+ contracting clones, most were CM and EM, and CD8+ ones EMRA.

Using its own MiXCR run on the 5' RACE reads, TCRdb lists one record per CDR3 protein. The sample includes just under 550,000 distinct CDR3 sequences, just over 20% of them seen just once. From germline, CDR1 is SQVTM and CDR2 ANQGSEA. The CDR3 runs to 10 residues. Deletions cut 4 bases from V and 7 bases from J, with 4 bases between. In regard to this clonotype: Antigen unknown.

The material sequenced was PBMCs or a T cell subset sorted from them (not recorded which). This TCR was sampled from an adult woman who had mild COVID-19 (a few samples of this study predate the infection). Cell type and time point are not known. The chain uses TRBV29-1 and TRBJ1-4; D gene unclear. The CDR3, as DNA: TGCAGCGTTGGAGGTGAAAAACTGTTTTTT. This sequence encodes CSVGGEKLFF.